The 20 T cell receptor beta chains reported below all come from one sample, sequenced in a study of early T cells in non-severe SARS-CoV-2 infection. TCRdb reprocessed the 5' RACE reads with MiXCR, giving one entry per CDR3 protein. Here the sample spans roughly 56,000 distinct CDR3 sequences, about 9.9% being singletons. Sequencing input: whole blood. The source is an adult who was a healthcare worker with PCR-confirmed SARS-CoV-2 infection or an uninfected control (not recorded which).

The CDR3: CTSTHRISYEQYV. In DNA, the CDR3 is TGCACCAGCACTCACAGGATTAGCTACGAGCAGTACGTC. The chain links TRBV1 to TRBJ2-7; the tabulated D call, TRBD1, remains unverified against the DNA. TRBV1 is listed as a pseudogene. This CDR3 is 13 amino acids long.

This clonotype was observed a handful of times. This sequence joins TRBV5-1 and TRBJ2-3; 8 positions match TRBD2. The CDR3 is 18 amino acids. With 4 bases clipped from V and 1 base from J, the junction kept 14 bases outside the gene matches. Per germline, CDR1 SGHRS and CDR2 YFSETQ. DNA of the CDR3: TGCGCCAGCAGCCCTGGGGGTAGCGGGATTTCACGCACAGATACGCAGTATTTT. It is translated as CASSPGGSGISRTDTQYF.

V gene TRBV6-6 combines with J gene TRBJ1-3; the D is unclear. The V gene lost 8 bases and the J gene lost 2 bases, with 7 bases spanning the gap. Germline-derived CDR1 and CDR2 are MNHNY and SVGAGI (reference sequence). The CDR3 consists of 12 residues. This CDR3 reads CASLSTGNTIYF. The CDR3 region has the DNA TGTGCCAGCCTCAGTACTGGAAACACCATATATTTT.

This clonotype was counted at least ten times. The chain couples TRBV5-1 to TRBJ2-2; 9 bases are a match to TRBD1. This CDR3 has 18 amino acids. The V and J ends lost 0 bases and 5 bases, in that order; junction bases with no gene match: 11. The germline gives CDR1 SGHRS, CDR2 YFSETQ. CDR3 in DNA: TGCGCCAGCAGCTTGGGCCTCACCGGGACAGGGAGGACCGGGGAGCTGTTTTTT. Residues: CASSLGLTGTGRTGELFF.

This clonotype has ten or more counts. The V call is TRBV7-2, the J call TRBJ2-3; 9 bases are a match to TRBD2. The CDR3 has 16 amino acids. Trimming at V came to 0 bases and at J to 2 bases, leaving 3 bases not matched to a gene. The germline gives CDR1 SGHTA, CDR2 FQGNSA. The CDR3 DNA is TGTGCCAGCAGCTTAGCGGTAGCGGGGGACACAGATACGCAGTATTTT. It codes for CASSLAVAGDTDTQYF.

A remark on this clonotype: This may be a read error: a much more frequent sequence differs by one nucleotide. V and J are TRBV7-2 and TRBJ2-5; D uncertain. The CDR3 covers 15 residues. Germline loops: CDR1 SGHTA, CDR2 FQGNSA. V was shortened by 1 base and J by 5 bases, with 14 bases between the two germline ends. CDR3 amino acids: CASSLVPLVGETQYF. The CDR3 DNA is TGTGCCAGCAGCTTAGTGCCGCTAGTAGGGGAGACCCAGTACTTC.

This chain joins TRBV12-3 or TRBV12-4 and TRBJ2-5; 7 bases line up with TRBD1. Trimming took 6 bases from V and 2 from J; bases not matched to a gene: 9. The CDR3 consists of 15 residues. CDR3 coding DNA: TGTGCCAGCAGCCGCACCGGGACAGCTCAAGAGACCCAGTACTTC. Translating gives CASSRTGTAQETQYF.

This clonotype was counted between two and nine times. The chain combines TRBV19 with TRBJ1-3; D not certain. CDR3 length: 15 residues. Between the trimmed V and J ends, which lost 3 bases and 0 bases, there was a span of 9 bases. CDR1 is LNHDA and CDR2 is SQIVND in the germline V gene (reference sequence). As DNA, the CDR3 is TGTGCCAGTAGTATCCGCCTTACCTCTGGAAACACCATATATTTT. Protein: CASSIRLTSGNTIYF.

The chain recombines TRBV11-2 with TRBJ2-2; tentative D call: TRBD2 (6 bases). The V end lost 1 base, the J end lost 0 bases, and 9 bases lay between the germline ends. The CDR3 is made up of 16 amino acids. Looked up from germline, CDR1 is SGHAT and CDR2 is FQNNGV. CDR3 sequence (DNA): TGTGCCAGCAGCTTAGCTGGCGGGACGAACACCGGGGAGCTGTTTTTT. It is translated as CASSLAGGTNTGELFF.

This clonotype has just a few counts. The gene calls are TRBV11-2 and TRBJ1-3; D possibly corresponds to TRBD1 (6 bases). The V end was cut by 6 bases, the J end by 8 bases, with 14 bases between. Germline V lookup: CDR1 SGHAT, CDR2 FQNNGV. This CDR3 spans 13 amino acids. CDR3 sequence reads: CASRQGYVDTIYF. Written as DNA, the CDR3 is TGTGCCAGCAGACAGGGTTATGTGGACACCATATATTTT.

This clonotype was seen at least ten times. The chain has TRBV4-2 and TRBJ2-4; no firm D call. CDR3 length: 14 amino acids. Per the germline V gene, CDR1 is LGHNA and CDR2 is YNFKEQ. The germline V and J ends were trimmed by 1 base and 0 bases, with 4 bases remaining between them. Written as DNA, the CDR3 is TGTGCCAGCAGCCAAGGTGGAGCCAAAAACATTCAGTACTTC. This sequence encodes CASSQGGAKNIQYF.

The chain has TRBV10-3 and TRBJ2-7, with D tentatively TRBD1 or TRBD2 (5 bases each). Per germline, CDR1 ENHRY and CDR2 SYGVKD. The CDR3 has 14 amino acids. The CDR3 here is CAISDPRAGRDTLV. CDR3 DNA sequence: TGTGCCATCAGTGACCCCAGGGCGGGCCGGGATACTCTCGTC.

The chain links TRBV29-1 to TRBJ2-3; D unclear. V lost 5 bases and J 0 bases, leaving 15 bases between the germline ends. This CDR3 is built from 15 residues. Germline-derived CDR1 and CDR2 are SQVTM and ANQGSEA. CDR3 in amino acids: CSVTLWYESTDTQYF. In DNA, the CDR3 is TGCAGCGTTACACTTTGGTACGAGAGCACAGATACGCAGTATTTT.

The chain has TRBV20-1 and TRBJ2-3; D is possibly TRBD1 (5 bases). CDR1 and CDR2 from the germline V gene are DFQATT and SNEGSKA (reference sequence). V lost 0 bases to trimming and J lost 7 bases, with 5 bases between them. This CDR3 has 11 amino acids. CDR3 bases: TGCAGTGCTAGAGAGGGGCATACGCAGTATTTT. It yields the protein CSAREGHTQYF.

The rearrangement links TRBV4-2 to TRBJ1-6, with D uncertain. The CDR3 is 13 amino acids. The germline V and J ends were trimmed by 0 bases and 9 bases, with 6 bases remaining between them. Germline CDR1 reads LGHNA; CDR2 reads YNFKEQ. CDR3 bases: TGTGCCAGCAGCCAAGAACTGTTTTCACCCCTCCACTTT. Protein product: CASSQELFSPLHF.

CDR3: CASSDRAVRGELFF. CDR3 sequence (DNA): TGTGCCAGCAGTGACAGGGCGGTACGGGGGGAGCTGTTTTTT. The chain has TRBV2 and TRBJ2-2, with D possibly TRBD1 on 5 matching bases. Trimming pared 3 bases from V and 8 bases from J, leaving 13 bases between. Looked up from germline, CDR1 is SNHLY and CDR2 is FYNNEI. The CDR3 extends over 14 amino acids. The full variable domain, its missing parts supplied by reference TRBV2 and TRBJ2-2, is EPEVTQTPSHQVTQMGQEVILRCVPISNHLYFYWYRQILGQKVEFLVSFYNNEISEKSEIFDDQFSVERPDGSNFTLKIRSTKLEDSAMYFCASSDRAVRGELFFGEGSRLTVL.

This clonotype was detected ten times or more. The genes are TRBV15 and TRBJ2-3; TRBD1 agrees at 11 bases. The germline V gene encodes CDR1 LNHNV and CDR2 YYDKDF (reference sequence). Trimming at V came to 3 bases and at J to 6 bases, leaving 5 bases not matched to a gene. The CDR3 length is 15 residues. In nucleotides, the CDR3 is TGTGCCACCAGCAGTAGGACAGGGGGCAGGGATACGCAGTATTTT. The encoded protein is CATSSRTGGRDTQYF.

This clonotype appeared many times. The chain employs TRBV12-3 or TRBV12-4 and TRBJ1-1; D remains unclear. The CDR3 length is 13 residues. V lost 1 base and J 3 bases, leaving 6 bases between the germline ends. The CDR3 spells CASSLVGYTEAFF. DNA for the CDR3: TGTGCCAGCAGTTTAGTAGGGTACACTGAAGCTTTCTTT.

Ten or more counts support this clonotype. The rearrangement uses TRBV12-3 or TRBV12-4 and TRBJ2-5; D possibly corresponds to TRBD2 (5 bases). V shed 6 bases and J shed 4 bases, with 15 bases lying between them. CDR3 length: 14 residues. CDR3 coding DNA: TGTGCCAGCAGCCCCGGGCGGGCCGGAGAGACCCAGTACTTC. Translation: CASSPGRAGETQYF.

This clonotype was observed a handful of times. The chain recombines TRBV7-2 with TRBJ1-2; D is unresolved. This CDR3 is built from 12 residues. V was pared by 5 bases and J by 6 bases, with 10 bases between. Germline V gene data show CDR1 as SGHTA and CDR2 as FQGNSA. The CDR3 nucleotides read TGTGCCAGCAGCCCCGGACTGAATGGCTACACCTTC. It encodes CASSPGLNGYTF.